This TCR beta chain emerged from a study of blood T cell repertoires in COVID-19. Produced via immunoSEQ multiplex PCR; TCRdb's table is partial and in-frame only. In the table there are some 58,000 clones, approximately 88% of which are singletons. Germline lookup yields CDR1 SNHLY and CDR2 FYNNEI. The CDR3 totals 15 residues. Trimming pared 4 bases from V and 5 bases from J, leaving 14 bases between. The chain has TRBV2 and TRBJ1-4, with unresolved D. This clonotype was obtained from a human donor in a cohort sampled during active COVID-19. Input material: peripheral blood. The CDR3 protein is CASSGRISPNEKLFF. CDR3 DNA sequence: TGTGCCAGCAGTGGAAGGATTAGCCCGAATGAAAAACTGTTTTTT. Filled out from reference TRBV2 and TRBJ1-4, the complete variable domain reads EPEVTQTPSHQVTQMGQEVILRCVPISNHLYFYWYRQILGQKVEFLVSFYNNEISEKSEIFDDQFSVERPDGSNFTLKIRSTKLEDSAMYFCASSGRISPNEKLFFGSGTQLSVL.